Following are 13 T cell receptor beta chains from one sample sequenced in a study of T cells after yellow fever vaccination. From the 5' RACE reads, TCRdb called clonotypes with MiXCR, one entry per CDR3 protein. Of a few hundred thousand distinct CDR3 sequences detected, 3.5% to 4.5% appear once; the ten largest clones hold around 24%. The specimen comprised PBMCs, sampled 5 days after the yellow fever booster vaccination. The source is a man aged 18 to 30 who received the YFV17D yellow fever vaccine.

This clonotype occurred many times. The chain uses TRBV20-1 and TRBJ1-2, with D possibly matching TRBD1 (6 bases). Between the trimmed V and J ends, which lost 3 bases and 4 bases, there was a span of 12 bases. The CDR3 is made up of 13 amino acids. Looked up from germline, CDR1 is DFQATT and CDR2 is SNEGSKA (reference sequence). The CDR3 loop reads CSASPGQPYGYTF. For the CDR3, the DNA is TGCAGTGCTAGTCCCGGACAGCCCTATGGCTACACCTTC.

This rearrangement joins TRBV4-2 to TRBJ1-2; unclear D gene. V dropped 1 base and J dropped 8 bases, with 20 bases sitting between them. Germline V gene lookup returns CDR1 LGHNA and CDR2 YNFKEQ. This CDR3 region has 16 residues. Written as DNA, the CDR3 is TGTGCCAGCAGCCAAGCCGGACGCGACTCGAGAGTCGGCTACACCTTC. Its translation: CASSQAGRDSRVGYTF.

This clonotype came up a few times. The chain links TRBV5-1 to TRBJ2-5; no firm D call. V was pared by 4 bases and J by 2 bases, with 9 bases between. CDR3 size: 13 residues. Per the germline V gene, CDR1 is SGHRS and CDR2 is YFSETQ. Here the CDR3 DNA reads TGCGCCAGCAGCGGCCGCCGTCAAGAGACCCAGTACTTC. This gives the protein CASSGRRQETQYF.

This clonotype was counted only a few times. This chain links TRBV20-1 with TRBJ2-3; TRBD2 agrees at 8 bases. This CDR3 spans 17 amino acids. With V trimmed by 7 bases and J by 0 bases, 15 bases remained unmatched. Germline CDR1 and CDR2: DFQATT and SNEGSKA (reference sequence). The CDR3 spells CSVLETIAGPSTDTQYF. The CDR3 DNA reads as TGCAGTGTCCTCGAAACTATAGCGGGGCCGAGCACAGATACGCAGTATTTT.

The rearrangement uses TRBV6-6 and TRBJ2-3, with D perhaps matching TRBD2 (5 bases). The V gene's germline CDR1 is MNHNY and CDR2 SVGAGI (reference sequence). V dropped 3 bases and J dropped 7 bases, with 8 bases sitting between them. CDR3 length: 12 residues. The CDR3 bases are TGTGCCAGCAGTTATACGGGAAATACGCAGTATTTT. Its translation: CASSYTGNTQYF.

This chain connects TRBV5-4 to TRBJ2-1; D perhaps matches TRBD1 (6 bases). Germline-derived CDR1 and CDR2 are SGHNT and YYREEE (reference sequence). Trimming left V 4 bases short and J 3 bases short, with 20 bases between. This CDR3 has 17 residues. CDR3 in DNA: TGTGCCAGCAGCCCGCCCCGCAGGGGTAGGGGCTACAATGAGCAGTTCTTC. Translated: CASSPPRRGRGYNEQFF.

The sample holds many counts of this clonotype. This sequence joins TRBV15 and TRBJ1-2; no clear D gene. Germline V gene data show CDR1 as LNHNV and CDR2 as YYDKDF (reference sequence). CDR3 length equals 12 residues. The ends were cut back, 0 bases at V and 8 bases at J, with 7 bases in the middle. CDR3 sequence: CATSRDSGGYTF. The CDR3 DNA sequence: TGTGCCACCAGCAGAGATTCTGGCGGCTACACCTTC.

The V call is TRBV3-1, the J call TRBJ1-5, with D perhaps TRBD1 (5 bases). Trimming pared 4 bases from V and 6 bases from J, leaving 10 bases between. Germline CDR1 LGHDT, CDR2 YNNKEL (reference sequence). This CDR3 has 13 residues. The CDR3 here is CASSPGRAQPQHF. The DNA for the CDR3 is TGTGCCAGCAGCCCTGGCAGGGCTCAGCCCCAGCATTTT.

The chain has TRBV6-2 or TRBV6-3 and TRBJ1-5; 8 bases are shared with TRBD1. Unmatched junction bases numbered 8, after V lost 6 bases and J lost 4 bases. Germline CDR1 is MNHEY and CDR2 is SVGEGT. CDR3 length: 15 residues. The CDR3 region has the DNA TGTGCCAGCAGAGGGGGACAGGATGGGAATCAGCCCCAGCATTTT. Protein product: CASRGGQDGNQPQHF.

The table lists this clonotype with a few counts. This chain uses TRBV5-1 with TRBJ1-2; tentatively, D is TRBD1 (6 bases). The V end was cut by 4 bases, the J end by 6 bases, with 13 bases between. The CDR3 has 13 residues. CDR1 and CDR2 (germline): SGHRS, YFSETQ. The CDR3 sequence: CASSPTGTNGYTF. Here the CDR3 DNA reads TGCGCCAGCAGCCCGACGGGGACAAATGGCTACACCTTC.

In this sample, this clonotype turned up many times. V usage is TRBV7-3 and J usage is TRBJ2-3; 9 positions agree with TRBD2. CDR1 is SGHTA and CDR2 is FQGTGA in the germline V gene. The CDR3 runs to 15 residues. Trimming cost V 5 bases and J 3 bases; bases outside gene matches: 6. CDR3 protein: CASSRAGGLTDTQYF. The CDR3 DNA is TGTGCCAGCAGCCGAGCGGGGGGCTTGACAGATACGCAGTATTTT.

In its sample, this clonotype was seen a few times. The genes are TRBV5-5 and TRBJ2-2, with 10 bases lining up with TRBD2. Germline-derived CDR1 and CDR2 are SGHKS and YYEKEE (reference sequence). The CDR3 length is 15 residues. V lost 4 bases to trimming and J lost 5 bases; unmatched junction nucleotides: 5. The CDR3 DNA follows: TGTGCCAGCAGCCCGGGGACTAGCGAGACCGGGGAGCTGTTTTTT. Amino acids: CASSPGTSETGELFF. The entire variable domain, with the rest obtained from reference TRBV5-5 and TRBJ2-2, is as follows: DAGVTQSPTHLIKTRGQQVTLRCSPISGHKSVSWYQQVLGQGPQFIFQYYEKEERGRGNFPDRFSARQFPNYSSELNVNALLLGDSALYLCASSPGTSETGELFFGEGSRLTVL.

The chain combines TRBV6-5 with TRBJ2-6; D is unresolved. V was trimmed by 2 bases and J by 0 bases, leaving 8 bases between them. The CDR3 runs 16 residues. Per the germline V gene, CDR1 is MNHEY and CDR2 is SVGAGI. CDR3 amino acids: CASSYEASSGANVLTF. CDR3 coding DNA: TGTGCCAGCAGTTACGAGGCCAGCTCTGGGGCCAACGTCCTGACTTTC.